These T cell receptor beta chains were read from a single sample in a study of technical replicates of blood from several donors. The table came from immunoSEQ multiplex PCR; TCRdb's copy has only in-frame clones and leaves some out. The table lists tens of thousands of clones, approximately 95% of them singletons. The sequenced material came from T cells isolated from PBMCs. The receptors shown here come from a human donor in good health. Each CDR3 is given with its conserved first and last residue. D genes are given only for firm matches. A clone size is listed for some rows: how often the clone was seen (once, few, many), or a class if it is expanded.

>TRBD2|TRBV14|TRBJ2-2|.|17
TGTGCCAGCAGCACCCAAGAGACTAGCGCGAACACCGGGGAGCTGTTTTTT
CASSTQETSANTGELFF
>.|TRBV18|TRBJ1-2|.|16
TGTGCCAGCTCACCGAACGAAGGCGCCGGGAGCTATGGCTACACCTTC
CASSPNEGAGSYGYTF
>TRBD1|TRBV5-1|TRBJ2-3|.|17
TGCGCCAGCAGCTTCCTTCCCGGACAGGGAGTTTCAGATACGCAGTATTTT
CASSFLPGQGVSDTQYF
>TRBD1|TRBV19|TRBJ1-2|once|14
TGTGCCAGTAGTCCGGGGACAGGGGGCTTTGGCTACACCTTC
CASSPGTGGFGYTF
>TRBD2|TRBV5-4|TRBJ2-7|.|14
TGTGCCAGCAGCTTTACTAGCGGGGGCTACGAGCAGTACTTC
CASSFTSGGYEQYF
>.|TRBV6-1|TRBJ2-7|.|15
TGTGCCAGCAGTGAACTGGACAGCGAAGCGTACGAGCAGTACTTC
CASSELDSEAYEQYF
>.|TRBV7-8|TRBJ1-1|.|12
TGTGCCAGCAGCCTAATGAACACTGAAGCTTTCTTT
CASSLMNTEAFF
>.|TRBV13|TRBJ2-7|.|16
TGTGCCAGCAGCTTAGGTACAGCCGAACGGCTGGACGAGCAGTACTTC
CASSLGTAERLDEQYF
>TRBD2|TRBV5-1|TRBJ2-7|.|15
TGCGCCAGCAGCCTCATCCCGCGGGAGGGGAACGAGCAGTACTTC
CASSLIPREGNEQYF
>TRBD2|TRBV19|TRBJ2-3|.|17
TGTGCCAGTAGTACCTTGGGACTAGCGGGGGGGGCAGATACGCAGTATTTT
CASSTLGLAGGADTQYF
>.|TRBV27|TRBJ1-1|.|13
TGTGCCAGCAGTCCCCCCTTCGACACTGAAGCTTTCTTT
CASSPPFDTEAFF
>.|TRBV6-6|TRBJ1-1|.|14
TGTGCCAGCAGGTCCCCCAGATGGAACACTGAAGCTTTCTTT
CASRSPRWNTEAFF
>TRBD2|TRBV5-1|TRBJ2-7|.|17
TGCGCCAGCAGCACCCAGACTAGCGGGAGGCCCGGACGGGAGCAGTACTTC
CASSTQTSGRPGREQYF
>.|TRBV14|TRBJ1-3|.|16
TGTGCCAGCAGCCAAAAGGGGTATAATCCTGGAAACACCATATATTTT
CASSQKGYNPGNTIYF
>TRBD2|TRBV5-1|TRBJ2-7|.|15
TGCGCCAGCAGCTTGGCACTAGCGGGGGGATACGAGCAGTACTTC
CASSLALAGGYEQYF
>.|TRBV13|TRBJ2-7|once|14
TGTGCCAGCAGCCTAGCCACAGGGGGGGGCGAGCAGTACTTC
CASSLATGGGEQYF
>.|TRBV28|TRBJ2-5|.|11
TGTGCCAGCAGCTCTTCAGAGACCCAGTACTTC
CASSSSETQYF
>TRBD1|TRBV23-1|TRBJ1-5|.|15
TGCGCCACTTCGACAGGGGGCCTAGAGAATCAGCCCCAGCATTTT
CATSTGGLENQPQHF
>TRBD1|TRBV9|TRBJ1-1|.|15
TGTGCCAGCAGCGTTTTTGACAGGGCGGACACTGAAGCTTTCTTT
CASSVFDRADTEAFF
>.|TRBV7-7|TRBJ2-7|.|14
TGTGCTAGCAGCACCAACCAACAGTCGTTCGAGCAGTACTTC
CASSTNQQSFEQYF
>.|TRBV7-9|TRBJ1-5|.|15
TGTGCCAGCAGCCTTCGGGGAGGGGCAGATCAGCCCCAGCATTTT
CASSLRGGADQPQHF
>TRBD1|TRBV10-2|TRBJ1-5|.|14
TGCGCCAGCAGTGAGACAGGGGGCAGTCAGCCCCAGCATTTT
CASSETGGSQPQHF
>.|TRBV2|TRBJ2-1|.|17
TGTGCCAGCACCCCCTCCGGGGGAGTCCCCCTCTACAATGAGCAGTTCTTC
CASTPSGGVPLYNEQFF
>.|TRBV5-1|TRBJ2-1|.|11
TGCGCCAGCCGAGACCACTATGCTCAGTTCTTC
CASRDHYAQFF
>TRBD1|TRBV4-1|TRBJ1-1|.|15
TGCGCCAGCAGCCAGATAACAGGGGGCTTGACTGAAGCTTTCTTT
CASSQITGGLTEAFF
>.|TRBV6-5|TRBJ2-3|.|16
TGTGCCAGCAGTTACTCTAGCGATACTAGCACAGATACGCAGTATTTT
CASSYSSDTSTDTQYF
>.|TRBV7-3|TRBJ2-3|.|14
TGTGCCAGCAGCAAGGGGGGGGCCACAGATACGCAGTATTTT
CASSKGGATDTQYF
>.|TRBV7-2|TRBJ2-5|.|12
TGTGCCAGCACCCGACTACAAGAGACCCAGTACTTC
CASTRLQETQYF
>.|TRBV19|TRBJ2-7|once|14
TGTGCCAGTACCCCGTTCCACGGGAATTACGAGCAGTACTTC
CASTPFHGNYEQYF
>.|TRBV28|TRBJ1-2|once|14
TGTGCCAGCAGCCTCGATCAGTCCGAAGATGGCTACACCTTC
CASSLDQSEDGYTF
>.|TRBV7-9|TRBJ1-4|.|15
TGTGCCAGCAGCTTATCAGGGCAAACTAATGAAAAACTGTTTTTT
CASSLSGQTNEKLFF
>.|TRBV5-1|TRBJ1-5|.|14
TGCGCCAGCAGCGAGGGTGTTAGCAATCAGCCCCAGCATTTT
CASSEGVSNQPQHF
>TRBD1|TRBV6-1|TRBJ2-7|.|15
TGTGCCAGCAGTCCAATGGGACAGGGCGCCTACGAGCAGTACTTC
CASSPMGQGAYEQYF
>.|TRBV18|TRBJ1-3|.|14
TGTGCCACCAAGGACGGGGGCTCTGGAAACACCATATATTTT
CATKDGGSGNTIYF
>TRBD1|TRBV5-4|TRBJ1-2|once|15
TGTGCCAGCAGCTGGAATCCCCGGGACAGGGGCGGCTACACCTTC
CASSWNPRDRGGYTF
>.|TRBV10-1|TRBJ2-1|.|13
TGCGCCAGCACCCCAGGGTCCTACAATGAGCAGTTCTTC
CASTPGSYNEQFF
>TRBD2|TRBV10-1|TRBJ2-3|.|17
TGCGCCAGCAGTAAATCTATAGCGGGAGGACACACAGATACGCAGTATTTT
CASSKSIAGGHTDTQYF
>TRBD2|TRBV9|TRBJ2-1|.|16
TGTGCCAGCAGCCCCACGGGCGGGGGGGGCTACAATGAGCAGTTCTTC
CASSPTGGGGYNEQFF
>.|TRBV2|TRBJ2-7|.|13
TGTGCCAGCCGACTAGACACGGGCCGTCTTCAGTACTTC
CASRLDTGRLQYF
>.|TRBV7-9|TRBJ1-4|.|13
TGTGCCAGCAGCTTAGACCGGGGTGAAAAACTGTTTTTT
CASSLDRGEKLFF
>.|TRBV15|TRBJ2-7|.|16
TGTGCCACCAGCAGAGATGAGGGCTTGGCTACCTACGAGCAGTACTTC
CATSRDEGLATYEQYF
>TRBD1|TRBV14|TRBJ1-1|.|15
TGTGCCAGCAGCCAAGCTGGACAGGGTTACACTGAAGCTTTCTTT
CASSQAGQGYTEAFF
>TRBD1|TRBV7-6|TRBJ2-7|.|14
TGTGCCAGCAGCTCTGCAGGGGGACAGTACGAGCAGTACTTC
CASSSAGGQYEQYF
>TRBD1|TRBV27|TRBJ2-1|.|16
TGTGCCAGCAGCCCTCCGGACAGGGGGTCCTACAATGAGCAGTTCTTC
CASSPPDRGSYNEQFF
>.|TRBV29-1|TRBJ1-2|once|12
TGCAGCGTTGAGCAGGTGCGGGATGGCTACACCTTC
CSVEQVRDGYTF
>TRBD2|TRBV5-1|TRBJ2-1|.|18
TGCGCCAGCAGCTTTGTAGGGACTAGCGGGGAAGTCTACAATGAGCAGTTCTTC
CASSFVGTSGEVYNEQFF
>TRBD1|TRBV30|TRBJ2-2|.|15
TGTGCCTGGACGGCGACAGGGATAGTAACCGGGGAGCTGTTTTTT
CAWTATGIVTGELFF
>.|TRBV29-1|TRBJ2-7|.|12
TGCAGCGTTGACAGGGGCCCCATGGAGCAGTACTTC
CSVDRGPMEQYF
>.|TRBV4-1|TRBJ2-7|.|16
TGCGCCAGCAGCCAAGAGCCGAGCCGGGGTCACTACGAGCAGTACTTC
CASSQEPSRGHYEQYF
>.|TRBV5-6|TRBJ1-2|.|12
TGTGCCAGCAGCCTAGGGGTTAATGGCTACACCTTC
CASSLGVNGYTF
>.|TRBV28|TRBJ2-7|.|14
TGTGCCAGCAGCCTCCTAGCGAAACCCTACGAGCAGTACTTC
CASSLLAKPYEQYF
>.|TRBV7-9|TRBJ1-1|.|16
TGTGCCAGCAGCTTAGGGGGACGGGAGAGGGCAGATGAAGCTTTCTTT
CASSLGGRERADEAFF
>.|TRBV15|TRBJ2-3|.|17
TGTGCCACCAGCAGAGATCCCTACAGGGACGAGACAGATACGCAGTATTTT
CATSRDPYRDETDTQYF